The rows below give T cell receptor beta chains drawn from one sample of a study of regulatory T cells in long-lasting Graves disease. TCRdb reprocessed the multiplex PCR reads with MiXCR, giving one entry per CDR3 protein. This table holds 400,000 to 500,000 distinct CDR3 sequences, 15% to 20% found once. These data also formed part of another study, on T cells in Graves' hyperthyroidism and ophthalmopathy.

This specimen consisted of peripheral blood mononuclear cells (PBMCs), obtained at new diagnosis, from a patient treated with antithyroid drugs. The receptors originated from a woman aged 18-29 years with Graves disease. Each CDR3 is given with its conserved first and last residue. Fields, in order: D gene, V gene, clone size, J gene, CDR3 DNA, CDR3 protein. D genes are given only for firm matches. Clone size is shown for a subset of rows, as once, few, many or a class of expanded clone.

D: TRBD1
V: TRBV7-3
size: few
J: TRBJ2-7
DNA: TGTGCCAGCAGCGTGGGACAGGGGCATTCCGAGCAGTACTTC
CDR3: CASSVGQGHSEQYF

D: -
V: TRBV20-1
size: many
J: TRBJ1-2
DNA: TGCAGTGCTAGCCCCGGGAGCCGCTATGGCTACACCTTC
CDR3: CSASPGSRYGYTF

D: -
V: TRBV28
size: many
J: TRBJ2-7
DNA: TGTGCCAGCAGTTCCGGGGCCCTCTACGAGCAGTACTTC
CDR3: CASSSGALYEQYF

D: -
V: TRBV11-1
size: -
J: TRBJ2-1
DNA: TGTGCCAGCAGCCTTAAGACCCCCTACAATGAGCAGTTCTTC
CDR3: CASSLKTPYNEQFF

D: TRBD1
V: TRBV5-1
size: few
J: TRBJ1-2
DNA: TGCGCCAGCAGCCAACCGGGACAGGTTGGCTACACCTTC
CDR3: CASSQPGQVGYTF

D: -
V: TRBV30
size: few
J: TRBJ1-2
DNA: TGTGCCTGGAGTCCGAGCTGGGGGGGAAACTATGGCTACACCTTC
CDR3: CAWSPSWGGNYGYTF

D: -
V: TRBV19
size: -
J: TRBJ2-1
DNA: TGTGCCAGTAGTATTGAAGAGGGGCGGGACCGAGCTTTGCATGAGCAGTTCTTC
CDR3: CASSIEEGRDRALHEQFF

D: TRBD2
V: TRBV6-2/TRBV6-3
size: few
J: TRBJ2-2
DNA: TGTGCCACCGAGAGACTAGCGGGTTTAGCGAACACCGGGGAGCTGTTTTTT
CDR3: CATERLAGLANTGELFF

D: TRBD1
V: TRBV24-1
size: -
J: TRBJ2-5
DNA: TGTGCCACCAGTGATCCGACAGGGGTACGAGAGACCCAGTACTTC
CDR3: CATSDPTGVRETQYF

D: -
V: TRBV30
size: few
J: TRBJ2-1
DNA: TGTGCCTGGAGTGTCTCTCGACTAGTCAATGAGCAGTTCTTC
CDR3: CAWSVSRLVNEQFF

D: TRBD1
V: TRBV28
size: -
J: TRBJ2-7
DNA: TGTGCCAGCAGTTGGGGGACAGTCTCCTACGAGCAGTACTTC
CDR3: CASSWGTVSYEQYF

D: -
V: TRBV2
size: few
J: TRBJ2-2
DNA: TGTGCCAGCAGACCGGGCCAAAACACCGGGGAGCTGTTTTTT
CDR3: CASRPGQNTGELFF

D: TRBD2
V: TRBV7-2
size: -
J: TRBJ2-1
DNA: TGTGCCAGCACCCGGACTAGCGAGTACACTGAGCAGTTCTTC
CDR3: CASTRTSEYTEQFF

D: TRBD2
V: TRBV10-1
size: many
J: TRBJ2-1
DNA: TGCGCCAGCTCGGCTAGCGGGAGAGAGCATGAGCAGTTCTTC
CDR3: CASSASGREHEQFF

D: TRBD1
V: TRBV9
size: -
J: TRBJ1-5
DNA: TGTGCCAGCAGCGTAGGGGGGACAGTTAATCAGCCCCAGCATTTT
CDR3: CASSVGGTVNQPQHF

D: -
V: TRBV28
size: many
J: TRBJ1-4
DNA: TGTGCCAGCAGCCCGGCGGAGCTTGAGGAAAAACTGTTTTTT
CDR3: CASSPAELEEKLFF

D: TRBD2
V: TRBV28
size: few
J: TRBJ2-7
DNA: TGTGCCAGCTCCCCCCGACTAGCGGGGACTGACTACGAGCAGTACTTC
CDR3: CASSPRLAGTDYEQYF

D: -
V: TRBV27
size: -
J: TRBJ2-2
DNA: TGTGCCAGCAGTTTTGGGGGTTCAACCGGGGAGCTGTTTTTT
CDR3: CASSFGGSTGELFF

D: TRBD1
V: TRBV7-3
size: few
J: TRBJ1-1
DNA: TGTGCCAGCAGCTTGACAGGGTTGGGGAACACTGAAGCTTTCTTT
CDR3: CASSLTGLGNTEAFF

D: -
V: TRBV27
size: few
J: TRBJ2-2
DNA: TGTGCCAGCAGTTTTTACGAAAACACCGGGGAGCTGTTTTTT
CDR3: CASSFYENTGELFF

D: -
V: TRBV4-1
size: few
J: TRBJ2-3
DNA: TGCGCCAGCAGTCACATTGGGGATACGCAGTATTTT
CDR3: CASSHIGDTQYF

D: -
V: TRBV6-5
size: -
J: TRBJ2-2
DNA: TGTGCCAGCAGTTACATTGCCGGGGAGCTGTTTTTT
CDR3: CASSYIAGELFF

D: -
V: TRBV9
size: many
J: TRBJ2-3
DNA: TGTGCCAGCACCCCCATCGGGACGAGTAGCACAGATACGCAGTATTTT
CDR3: CASTPIGTSSTDTQYF

D: -
V: TRBV29-1
size: -
J: TRBJ1-3
DNA: TGCAGCGTTGACTTAGGAGTCTCAAACACCATATATTTT
CDR3: CSVDLGVSNTIYF

D: TRBD2
V: TRBV13
size: many
J: TRBJ2-7
DNA: TGTGCCAGCAGCTGGCGGACTAGCGGAGCCACCTACGAGCAGTACTTC
CDR3: CASSWRTSGATYEQYF

D: -
V: TRBV7-9
size: few
J: TRBJ2-2
DNA: TGTGCCAGCAGCTTCAGTAGGCAAGGGGAGCTGTTTTTT
CDR3: CASSFSRQGELFF

D: TRBD2
V: TRBV11-1
size: -
J: TRBJ2-7
DNA: TGTGCCAGCAGCTTACCCGGGACTATATACGAGCAGTACTTC
CDR3: CASSLPGTIYEQYF

D: TRBD2
V: TRBV11-2
size: many
J: TRBJ2-1
DNA: TGTGCCAGCAGCTTGAGCGGGAGGTACACCTACAATGAGCAGTTCTTC
CDR3: CASSLSGRYTYNEQFF

D: -
V: TRBV6-5
size: many
J: TRBJ2-7
DNA: TGTGCCAGCAGTTACGGTTGGGGATACGGTTACGAGCAGTACTTC
CDR3: CASSYGWGYGYEQYF

D: -
V: TRBV28
size: many
J: TRBJ1-1
DNA: TGTGCCAGCAGGTCCGGGGGGGAAAACACTGAAGCTTTCTTT
CDR3: CASRSGGENTEAFF

D: -
V: TRBV30
size: few
J: TRBJ1-2
DNA: TGTGCCTGGAGTGTCACCACTAACTATGGCTACACCTTC
CDR3: CAWSVTTNYGYTF

D: TRBD1
V: TRBV19
size: few
J: TRBJ1-6
DNA: TGTGCCAGTAGTATTGGGGACAGGACAAGGTCACCCCTCCACTTT
CDR3: CASSIGDRTRSPLHF

D: -
V: TRBV7-3
size: -
J: TRBJ1-1
DNA: TGTGCCAGCAGCCGAGGTGGGGGTGGTTATGAGACTGAAGCTTTCTTT
CDR3: CASSRGGGGYETEAFF

D: TRBD1
V: TRBV7-9
size: few
J: TRBJ2-1
DNA: TGTGCCAGCAGCTTAGCGGGACAGGGGAGAGGGGATGAGCAGTTCTTC
CDR3: CASSLAGQGRGDEQFF

D: TRBD2
V: TRBV18
size: few
J: TRBJ2-1
DNA: TGTGCCAGCTCACAACTAGCGGGAGAGATAACATACAATGAGCAGTTCTTC
CDR3: CASSQLAGEITYNEQFF